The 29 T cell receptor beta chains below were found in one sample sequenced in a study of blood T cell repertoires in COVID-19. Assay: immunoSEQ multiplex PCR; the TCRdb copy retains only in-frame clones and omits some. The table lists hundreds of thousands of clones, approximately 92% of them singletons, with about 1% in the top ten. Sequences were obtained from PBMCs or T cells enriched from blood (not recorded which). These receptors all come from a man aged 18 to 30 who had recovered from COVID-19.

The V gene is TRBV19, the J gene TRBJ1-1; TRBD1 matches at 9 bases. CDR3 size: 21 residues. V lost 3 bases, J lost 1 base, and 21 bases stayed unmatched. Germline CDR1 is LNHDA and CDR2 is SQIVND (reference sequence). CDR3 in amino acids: CASSIQERTGVKWEPNTEAFF. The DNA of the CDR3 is TGTGCCAGTAGTATTCAGGAGCGGACAGGGGTGAAGTGGGAACCGAACACTGAAGCTTTCTTT.

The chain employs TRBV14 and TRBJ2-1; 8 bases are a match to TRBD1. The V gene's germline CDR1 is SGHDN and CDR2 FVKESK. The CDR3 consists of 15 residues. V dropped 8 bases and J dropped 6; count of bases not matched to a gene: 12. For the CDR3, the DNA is TGTGCCAGCGCTACCAGCAGGGGGCCCAGCAATGAGCAGTTCTTC. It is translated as CASATSRGPSNEQFF. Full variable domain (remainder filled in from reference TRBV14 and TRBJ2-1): EAGVTQFPSHSVIEKGQTVTLRCDPISGHDNLYWYRRVMGKEIKFLLHFVKESKQDESGMPNNRFLAERTGGTYSTLKVQPAELEDSGVYFCASATSRGPSNEQFFGPGTRLTVL.

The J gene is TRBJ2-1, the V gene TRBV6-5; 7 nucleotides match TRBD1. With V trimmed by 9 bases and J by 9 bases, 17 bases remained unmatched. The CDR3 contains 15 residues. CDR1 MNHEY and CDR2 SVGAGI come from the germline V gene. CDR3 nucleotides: TGTGCCAGTGGAAGGCAGTCATTACCAGGGGGTGAGCAGTTCTTC. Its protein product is CASGRQSLPGGEQFF.

In DNA form, the CDR3 reads TGTGCCAGCAGCTTGCGTATTGCGGGACCTAGCACAGATACGCAGTATTTT. Its protein is CASSLRIAGPSTDTQYF. The rearrangement joins TRBV5-4 to TRBJ2-3, with D maybe TRBD2 (6 bases). V lost 1 base and J 0 bases, leaving 15 bases between the germline ends. CDR1 and CDR2 (germline): SGHNT, YYREEE (reference sequence). This CDR3 is 17 amino acids long. The whole variable domain, filled in from reference TRBV5-4 and TRBJ2-3, reads ETGVTQSPTHLIKTRGQQVTLRCSSQSGHNTVSWYQQALGQGPQFIFQYYREEENGRGNFPPRFSGLQFPNYSSELNVNALELDDSALYLCASSLRIAGPSTDTQYFGPGTRLTVL.

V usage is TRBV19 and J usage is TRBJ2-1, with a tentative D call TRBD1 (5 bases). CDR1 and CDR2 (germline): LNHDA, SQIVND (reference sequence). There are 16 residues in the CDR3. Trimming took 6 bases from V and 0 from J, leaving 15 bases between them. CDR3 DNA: TGTGCCAGTAGCGGAACGACAGCGAGCTCCTACAATGAGCAGTTCTTC. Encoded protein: CASSGTTASSYNEQFF.

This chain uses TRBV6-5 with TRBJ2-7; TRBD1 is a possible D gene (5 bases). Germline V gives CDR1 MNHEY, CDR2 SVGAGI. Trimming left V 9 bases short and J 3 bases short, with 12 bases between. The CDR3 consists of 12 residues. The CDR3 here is CASRGSVYEQYF. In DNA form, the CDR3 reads TGTGCCAGTAGGGGCAGCGTCTACGAGCAGTACTTC.

The CDR3: CASSSKGQGGGYTF. CDR3 in DNA: TGTGCCAGCAGCTCCAAAGGGCAGGGCGGTGGCTACACCTTC. The J gene is TRBJ1-2, the V gene TRBV3-1 (or the pseudogene TRBV3-2), with a tentative D call TRBD1 (5 bases). The V end lost 5 bases, the J end lost 7 bases, and 17 bases lay between the germline ends. Germline values: CDR1 LGHDT, CDR2 YNNKEL (reference sequence). CDR3 size: 14 residues.

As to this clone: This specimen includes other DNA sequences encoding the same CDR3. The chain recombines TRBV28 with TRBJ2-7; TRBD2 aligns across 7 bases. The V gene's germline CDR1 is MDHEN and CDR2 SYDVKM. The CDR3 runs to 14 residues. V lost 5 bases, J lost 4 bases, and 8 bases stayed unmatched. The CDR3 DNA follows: TGTGCCAGCAGTCTACCGGGGGGAGCGTACGAGCAGTACTTC. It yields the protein CASSLPGGAYEQYF.

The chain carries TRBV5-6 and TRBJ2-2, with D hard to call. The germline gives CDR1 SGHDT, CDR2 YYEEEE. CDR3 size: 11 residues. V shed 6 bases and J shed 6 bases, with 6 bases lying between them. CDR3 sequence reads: CASTSAGELFF. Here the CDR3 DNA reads TGTGCCAGCACTTCGGCCGGGGAGCTGTTTTTT.

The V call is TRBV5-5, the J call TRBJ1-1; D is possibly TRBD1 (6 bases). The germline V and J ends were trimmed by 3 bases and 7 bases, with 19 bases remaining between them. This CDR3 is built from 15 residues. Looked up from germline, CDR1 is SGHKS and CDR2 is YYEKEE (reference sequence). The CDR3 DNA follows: TGTGCCAGCAGCTCCCCCAGGGGAAGGGCATATGAAGCTTTCTTT. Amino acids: CASSSPRGRAYEAFF.

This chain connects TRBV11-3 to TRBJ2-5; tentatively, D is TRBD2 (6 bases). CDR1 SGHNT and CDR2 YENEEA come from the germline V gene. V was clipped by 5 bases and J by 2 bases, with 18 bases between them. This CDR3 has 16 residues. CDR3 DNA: TGTGCCAGCAGCCCCAAGAGTACTAGCAGACAAGAGACCCAGTACTTC. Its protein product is CASSPKSTSRQETQYF.

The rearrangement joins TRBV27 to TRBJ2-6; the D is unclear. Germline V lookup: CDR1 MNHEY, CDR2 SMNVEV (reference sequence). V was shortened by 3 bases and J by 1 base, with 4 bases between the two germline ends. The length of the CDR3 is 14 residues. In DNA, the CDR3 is TGTGCCAGCAGTTTCGGGTCTGGGGCCAACGTCCTGACTTTC. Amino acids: CASSFGSGANVLTF. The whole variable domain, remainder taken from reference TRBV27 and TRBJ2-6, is EAQVTQNPRYLITVTGKKLTVTCSQNMNHEYMSWYRQDPGLGLRQIYYSMNVEVTDKGDVPEGYKVSRKEKRNFPLILESPSPNQTSLYFCASSFGSGANVLTFGAGSRLTVL.

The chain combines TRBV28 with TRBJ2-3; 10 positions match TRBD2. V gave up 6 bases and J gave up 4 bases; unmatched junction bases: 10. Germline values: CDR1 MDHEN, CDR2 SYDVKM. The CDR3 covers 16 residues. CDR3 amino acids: CASSPLAGRTPDTQYF. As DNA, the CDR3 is TGTGCCAGCAGCCCACTAGCGGGACGAACTCCAGATACGCAGTATTTT.

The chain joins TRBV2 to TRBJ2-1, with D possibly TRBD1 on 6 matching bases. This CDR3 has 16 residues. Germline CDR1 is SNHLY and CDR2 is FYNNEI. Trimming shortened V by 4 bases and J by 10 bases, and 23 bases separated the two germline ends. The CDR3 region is CASSVGTTGLVKEQFF. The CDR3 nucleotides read TGTGCCAGCAGTGTCGGAACGACAGGTCTTGTAAAGGAGCAGTTCTTC.

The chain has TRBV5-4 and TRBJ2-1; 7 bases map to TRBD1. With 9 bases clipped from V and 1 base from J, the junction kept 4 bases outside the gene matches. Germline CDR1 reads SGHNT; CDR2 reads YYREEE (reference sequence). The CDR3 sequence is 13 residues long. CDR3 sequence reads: CATGTESYNEQFF. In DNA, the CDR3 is TGTGCCACCGGGACAGAGTCCTACAATGAGCAGTTCTTC.

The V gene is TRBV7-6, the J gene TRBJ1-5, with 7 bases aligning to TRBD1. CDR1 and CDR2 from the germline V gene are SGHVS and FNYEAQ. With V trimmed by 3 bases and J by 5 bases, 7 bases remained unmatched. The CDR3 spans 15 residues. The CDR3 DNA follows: TGTGCCAGCAGCTTGGCGACAGGGAATCATCAGCCCCAGCATTTT. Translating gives CASSLATGNHQPQHF.

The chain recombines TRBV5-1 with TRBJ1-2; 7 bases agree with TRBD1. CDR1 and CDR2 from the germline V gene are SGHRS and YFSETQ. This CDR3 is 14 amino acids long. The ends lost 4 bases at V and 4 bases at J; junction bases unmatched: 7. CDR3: CASSPGQEVYGYTF. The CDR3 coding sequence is TGCGCCAGCAGCCCCGGACAGGAGGTCTATGGCTACACCTTC. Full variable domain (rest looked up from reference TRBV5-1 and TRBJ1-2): KAGVTQTPRYLIKTRGQQVTLSCSPISGHRSVSWYQQTPGQGLQFLFEYFSETQRNKGNFPGRFSGRQFSNSRSEMNVSTLELGDSALYLCASSPGQEVYGYTFGSGTRLTVV.

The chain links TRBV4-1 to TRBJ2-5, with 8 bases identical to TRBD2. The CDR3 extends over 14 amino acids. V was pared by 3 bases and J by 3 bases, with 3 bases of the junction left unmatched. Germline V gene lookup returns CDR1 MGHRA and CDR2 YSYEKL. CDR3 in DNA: TGCGCCAGCAGCCACCGAGCGGGGGAAGAGACCCAGTACTTC. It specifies CASSHRAGEETQYF.

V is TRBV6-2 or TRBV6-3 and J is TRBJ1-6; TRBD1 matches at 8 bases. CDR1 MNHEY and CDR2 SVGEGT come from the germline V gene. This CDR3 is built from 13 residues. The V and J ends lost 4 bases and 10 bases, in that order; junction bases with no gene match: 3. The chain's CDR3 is CASSWTGQSPLHF. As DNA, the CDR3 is TGTGCCAGCAGTTGGACAGGGCAGTCACCCCTCCACTTT.

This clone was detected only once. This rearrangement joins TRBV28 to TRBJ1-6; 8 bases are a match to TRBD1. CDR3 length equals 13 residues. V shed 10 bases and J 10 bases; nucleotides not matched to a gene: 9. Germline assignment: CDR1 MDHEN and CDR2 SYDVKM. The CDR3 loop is CATTWTGSSPLHF. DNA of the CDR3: TGTGCCACTACATGGACAGGGAGCTCACCCCTCCACTTT.

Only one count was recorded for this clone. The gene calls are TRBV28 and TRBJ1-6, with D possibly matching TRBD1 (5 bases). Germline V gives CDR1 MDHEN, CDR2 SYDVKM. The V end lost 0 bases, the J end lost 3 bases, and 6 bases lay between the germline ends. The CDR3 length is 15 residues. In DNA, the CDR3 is TGTGCCAGCAGTTTATGGGGGGGCTATAATTCACCCCTCCACTTT. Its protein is CASSLWGGYNSPLHF.

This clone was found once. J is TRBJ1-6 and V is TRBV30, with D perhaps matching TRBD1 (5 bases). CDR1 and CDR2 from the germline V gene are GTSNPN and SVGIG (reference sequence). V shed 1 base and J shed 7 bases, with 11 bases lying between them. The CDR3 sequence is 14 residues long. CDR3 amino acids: CAWSAGDSNSPLHF. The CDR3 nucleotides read TGTGCCTGGAGTGCGGGGGATTCAAATTCACCCCTCCACTTT.

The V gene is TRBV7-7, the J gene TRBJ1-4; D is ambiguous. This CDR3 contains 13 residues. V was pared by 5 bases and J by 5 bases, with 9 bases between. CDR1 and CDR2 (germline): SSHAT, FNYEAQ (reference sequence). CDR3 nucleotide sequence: TGTGCCAGCAGCCAGGAACCGAATGAAAAACTGTTTTTT. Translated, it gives CASSQEPNEKLFF.

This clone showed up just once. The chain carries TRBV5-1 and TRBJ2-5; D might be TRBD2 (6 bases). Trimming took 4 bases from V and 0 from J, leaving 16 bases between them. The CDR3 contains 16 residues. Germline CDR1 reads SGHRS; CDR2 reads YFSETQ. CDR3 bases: TGCGCCAGCAGCCTCGGGGGAGTGGGGTACCAAGAGACCCAGTACTTC. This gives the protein CASSLGGVGYQETQYF. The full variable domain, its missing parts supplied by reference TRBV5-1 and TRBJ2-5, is KAGVTQTPRYLIKTRGQQVTLSCSPISGHRSVSWYQQTPGQGLQFLFEYFSETQRNKGNFPGRFSGRQFSNSRSEMNVSTLELGDSALYLCASSLGGVGYQETQYFGPGTRLLVL.

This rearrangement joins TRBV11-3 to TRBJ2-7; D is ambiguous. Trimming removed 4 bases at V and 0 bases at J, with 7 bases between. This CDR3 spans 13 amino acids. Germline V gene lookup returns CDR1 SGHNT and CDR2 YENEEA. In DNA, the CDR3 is TGTGCCAGCAGCTCCGGCGGCTCCTACGAGCAGTACTTC. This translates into CASSSGGSYEQYF.

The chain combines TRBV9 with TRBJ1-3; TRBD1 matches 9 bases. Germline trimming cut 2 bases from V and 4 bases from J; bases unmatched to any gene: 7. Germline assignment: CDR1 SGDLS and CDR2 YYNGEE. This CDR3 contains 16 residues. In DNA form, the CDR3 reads TGTGCCAGCAGCGTCGATACACAGGGGGCGGGAAACACCATATATTTT. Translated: CASSVDTQGAGNTIYF.

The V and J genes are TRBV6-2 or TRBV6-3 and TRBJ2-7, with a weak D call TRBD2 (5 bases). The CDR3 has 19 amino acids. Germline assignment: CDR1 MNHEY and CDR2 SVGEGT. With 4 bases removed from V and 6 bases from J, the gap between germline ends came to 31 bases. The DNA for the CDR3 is TGTGCCAGCAGTTGCCCCACAAATTCCCTATTACGCCGAGGGAGCGAGCAGTACTTC. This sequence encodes CASSCPTNSLLRRGSEQYF.

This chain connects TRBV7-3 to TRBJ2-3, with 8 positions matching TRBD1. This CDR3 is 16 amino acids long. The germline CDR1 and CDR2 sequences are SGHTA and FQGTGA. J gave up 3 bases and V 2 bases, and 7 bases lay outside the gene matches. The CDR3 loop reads CASSLQGALNTDTQYF. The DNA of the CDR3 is TGTGCCAGCAGCTTACAGGGGGCGCTTAATACAGATACGCAGTATTTT.

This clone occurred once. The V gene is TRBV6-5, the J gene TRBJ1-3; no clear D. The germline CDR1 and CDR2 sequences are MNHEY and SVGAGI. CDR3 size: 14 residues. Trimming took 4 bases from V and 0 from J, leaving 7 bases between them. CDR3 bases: TGTGCCAGCAGTTCGGGAAACTCTGGAAACACCATATATTTT. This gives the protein CASSSGNSGNTIYF.